These 28 T cell receptor beta chains came from one sample sequenced in a study of CD8+CD57+ T cells in acquired aplastic anemia. It was patients with CD8+CD57+ cell expansion by flow cytometry who were chosen for sequencing. Genomic DNA was employed as the template in profiling TCR beta VDJ and CDR3. TCRdb called the reads again in MiXCR, with one record for every CDR3 protein. The data hold 200,000 or so distinct CDR3 sequences, with roughly 45% observed a single time. Material: sorted CD4+, CD8+, or CD8+CD57+ T cells (not recorded which) from PBMCs. These receptors originate from a human donor with aplastic anemia.

This clonotype was counted at least ten times. This chain connects TRBV7-6 to TRBJ1-1; D might be TRBD1 (5 bases). V was trimmed by 0 bases and J by 0 bases, leaving 5 bases between them. CDR1 SGHVS and CDR2 FNYEAQ come from the germline V gene. This CDR3 has 14 amino acids. The chain's CDR3 is CASSLAGVNTEAFF. CDR3 bases: TGTGCCAGCAGCTTAGCAGGGGTGAACACTGAAGCTTTCTTT.

This clonotype came up a few times. The V call is TRBV24-1, the J call TRBJ2-1; 8 nucleotides match TRBD2. V gave up 4 bases and J gave up 10 bases; unmatched junction bases: 2. This CDR3 contains 12 residues. The germline V gene has CDR1 KGHDR and CDR2 SFDVKD. Written as DNA, the CDR3 is TGTGCCACCAGTGACTGGACTAGCGAGCAGTTCTTC. Its protein product is CATSDWTSEQFF.

A few counts support this clonotype. The V gene is TRBV28, the J gene TRBJ1-5, with D perhaps matching TRBD1 (6 bases). Germline V CDR1 and CDR2: MDHEN, SYDVKM. Trimming left V 2 bases short and J 4 bases short, with 12 bases between. This CDR3 spans 15 amino acids. CDR3 sequence reads: CASSLGTPGNQPQHF. In DNA form, the CDR3 reads TGTGCCAGCAGTTTAGGGACACCAGGGAATCAGCCCCAGCATTTT.

A word on this clonotype: The germline gene is not matched at one end of the junction; a read error may be the cause. The chain employs TRBV29-1 and TRBJ2-5, with TRBD2 matching 13 bases. Germline loops: CDR1 SQVTM, CDR2 ANQGSEA. The CDR3 runs to 16 residues. The CDR3 sequence: CSVEGTSGAPQETQYF. CDR3 coding DNA: TGCAGCGTAGAAGGGACTAGCGGGGCACCCCAAGAGACCCAGTACTTC.

There are a few counts of this clonotype. The chain employs TRBV6-4 and TRBJ2-1; tentatively, D is TRBD1 or TRBD2 (5 bases each). Per the germline V gene, CDR1 is MRHNA and CDR2 is SNTAGT. Trimming cost V 3 bases and J 2 bases, with 14 bases left between them. The CDR3 covers 16 residues. The CDR3 here is CASSEDPGPTYNEQFF. The CDR3, as DNA: TGTGCCAGCAGTGAAGATCCGGGACCTACCTACAATGAGCAGTTCTTC.

The rearrangement joins TRBV7-9 to TRBJ1-1; the D is unclear. Germline V gene data show CDR1 as SEHNR and CDR2 as FQNEAQ (reference sequence). V was pared by 6 bases and J by 7 bases, with 9 bases between. The CDR3 has 11 residues. The CDR3 nucleotides read TGTGCCAGCAGTCCATTAGTTGAAGCTTTCTTT. This codes for CASSPLVEAFF.

CDR3 DNA: TGTGCCAGCAGCCCAAACCGGGACAGGGGGGAGGGCTACACCTTC. Protein product: CASSPNRDRGEGYTF. The chain has TRBV5-6 and TRBJ1-2; 11 nucleotides agree with TRBD1. V shed 4 bases, J shed 8 bases, and the junction held 10 bases outside the gene matches. Germline CDR1 is SGHDT and CDR2 is YYEEEE. This CDR3 comprises 15 residues.

This clonotype turned up a few times. This rearrangement joins TRBV29-1 to TRBJ2-7; possibly TRBD1 for D (6 bases). CDR1 is SQVTM, CDR2 ANQGSEA, per germline. V was cut by 6 bases and J by 1 base, with 13 bases left in between. The CDR3 runs 13 residues. The CDR3 region is CSVTDRESYEQYF. The CDR3, as DNA: TGCAGCGTCACGGACAGAGAATCCTACGAGCAGTACTTC.

This chain links TRBV2 with TRBJ1-5; no definite D call. CDR1 is SNHLY and CDR2 is FYNNEI in the germline V gene. The V gene lost 4 bases and the J gene lost 7 bases, with 8 bases spanning the gap. The CDR3 is 12 residues long. The CDR3 region is CASSVGIQPQHF. CDR3 bases: TGTGCCAGCAGTGTAGGCATCCAGCCCCAGCATTTT.

This chain links TRBV6-5 with TRBJ1-2; no firm D call. The CDR3 runs to 15 residues. Trimming cost V 1 base and J 4 bases, with 13 bases left between them. Germline V CDR1 and CDR2: MNHEY, SVGAGI. The CDR3 reads CASSYYNGTFYGYTF. The CDR3 bases are TGTGCCAGCAGTTACTACAATGGTACATTCTATGGCTACACCTTC.

This clonotype showed up many times. The chain is built from TRBV5-5 and TRBJ2-2; D ambiguous. CDR3 length equals 14 residues. CDR1 is SGHKS and CDR2 is YYEKEE in the germline V gene (reference sequence). V was shortened by 0 bases and J by 2 bases, with 5 bases between the two germline ends. The CDR3 spells CASSLADNTGELFF. The DNA of the CDR3 is TGTGCCAGCAGCTTGGCGGATAACACCGGGGAGCTGTTTTTT.

This clonotype was observed at least ten times. The V call is TRBV2, the J call TRBJ2-5, with 11 nucleotides matching TRBD2. The trim removed 3 bases at V and 5 bases at J, leaving 14 bases unmatched. The CDR3 loop spans 18 amino acids. Germline V gene lookup returns CDR1 SNHLY and CDR2 FYNNEI. This CDR3 reads CASSDFASGGNKRETQYF. For the CDR3, the DNA is TGTGCCAGCAGTGATTTTGCTAGCGGGGGGAACAAGCGGGAGACCCAGTACTTC.

The table lists this clonotype with a few counts. With a much larger clone just one base away, this may be a read error. The rearrangement uses TRBV20-1 and TRBJ1-5; D may be TRBD1 (5 bases). The CDR3 runs to 14 residues. V was trimmed by 6 bases and J by 4 bases, leaving 16 bases between them. The germline gives CDR1 DFQATT, CDR2 SNEGSKA (reference sequence). The CDR3 loop is CSAQGRARNQPQHF. CDR3 in DNA: TGCAGTGCCCAAGGCAGGGCCCGTAATCAGCCCCAGCATTTT.

The chain has TRBV7-8 and TRBJ2-7, with 10 bases that match TRBD1. Trimming removed 8 bases from V and 2 bases from J; junction bases left unmatched: 9. Germline-derived CDR1 and CDR2 are SGHVS and FQNEAQ. The CDR3 totals 15 residues. For the CDR3, the DNA is TGTGCCAGCTCGCCCGACAGGGGGCTCGCCTACGAGCAGTACTTC. It codes for CASSPDRGLAYEQYF.

The chain couples TRBV10-3 to TRBJ1-2, with TRBD1 matching 8 bases. After removal of 3 bases from V and 0 bases from J, the junction contained 9 bases not matched to a gene. The CDR3 has 17 amino acids. From germline, CDR1 is ENHRY and CDR2 SYGVKD. CDR3 in amino acids: CAISEPTGTGSNYGYTF. The CDR3 DNA follows: TGTGCCATCAGTGAACCTACCGGGACAGGCTCTAACTATGGCTACACCTTC.

Concerning this clonotype itself: A junction end diverges from the germline sequence, so it may reflect a read error. The V call is TRBV5-1, the J call TRBJ1-3; D unresolved. The CDR3 is 15 amino acids. Germline-derived CDR1 and CDR2 are SGHRS and YFSETQ. The CDR3 spells CASSPGPQAGNTIHF. The CDR3 DNA follows: TGCGCCAGCAGCCCGGGTCCCCAGGCGGGAAACACCATACATTTT.

The chain is built from TRBV7-9 and TRBJ2-6; 9 bases are a match to TRBD1. V lost 7 bases to trimming and J lost 4 bases; unmatched junction nucleotides: 14. The germline CDR1 and CDR2 sequences are SEHNR and FQNEAQ (reference sequence). The CDR3 length is 18 residues. CDR3 sequence reads: CASTLKYGQGSGANVLTF. In DNA, the CDR3 is TGTGCCAGCACTTTAAAATACGGACAGGGGAGCGGGGCCAACGTCCTGACTTTC.

Only one count was recorded for this clonotype. The rearrangement joins TRBV11-2 to TRBJ2-5; 7 nucleotides match TRBD1. The V gene end was trimmed by 5 bases and the J gene end by 3 bases; junction bases not matched to a gene: 6. This CDR3 is 14 amino acids long. Germline V gene lookup returns CDR1 SGHAT and CDR2 FQNNGV. The CDR3, as DNA: TGTGCCAGCAGCCCCGTCGGGACAGAAGAGACCCAGTACTTC. Translated: CASSPVGTEETQYF.

This clonotype was recorded at least ten times. J is TRBJ2-2 and V is TRBV3-1, with a possible D match to TRBD2 (5 bases). Germline-derived CDR1 and CDR2 are LGHDT and YNNKEL (reference sequence). There are 17 residues in the CDR3. The V end lost 2 bases, the J end lost 5 bases, and 18 bases lay between the germline ends. CDR3 amino acids: CASSQQRGSRGTGELFF. As DNA, the CDR3 is TGTGCCAGCAGCCAACAGCGAGGGTCTCGTGGGACCGGGGAGCTGTTTTTT.

There are many counts of this clonotype. The chain is built from TRBV12-3 or TRBV12-4 and TRBJ1-2, with a tentative D call TRBD1 (5 bases). This CDR3 has 14 amino acids. The V and J ends lost 1 base and 7 bases respectively, with 13 bases between them. The DNA of the CDR3 is TGTGCCAGCAGTTTAGGGGGGGGTATGACTGGCTACACCTTC. Its translation is CASSLGGGMTGYTF.

Comment on this clonotype: A much bigger clone sits one base away, suggesting this may be a read error. This chain joins TRBV5-1 and TRBJ2-5; D remains unclear. Per germline, CDR1 SGHRS and CDR2 YFSETQ. This CDR3 has 15 amino acids. The CDR3 DNA reads as TGCGCCAGCAGCTTGGGACCGCCGCCCGAGGAGACCCAGCACTTC. Its translation: CASSLGPPPEETQHF.

This clonotype was counted a few times. The chain employs TRBV2 and TRBJ2-7, with 10 bases identical to TRBD1. This CDR3 has 14 amino acids. Germline V lookup: CDR1 SNHLY, CDR2 FYNNEI. Unmatched junction bases numbered 5, after V lost 2 bases and J lost 7 bases. CDR3 sequence: CASSEPGQGLEQYF. The CDR3 DNA reads TGTGCCAGCAGTGAACCGGGACAGGGGTTGGAGCAGTACTTC.

This clonotype was seen a few times. The chain is built from TRBV20-1 and TRBJ2-7, with 12 bases lining up with TRBD2. The V gene end was trimmed by 5 bases and the J gene end by 6 bases; junction bases not matched to a gene: 20. CDR3 length: 18 amino acids. Germline assignment: CDR1 DFQATT and CDR2 SNEGSKA (reference sequence). CDR3 in DNA: TGCAGTGCTGAAGCCGGGACTAGCGGGCCCCAAGCTACTCGCGAGCAGTACTTC. Protein: CSAEAGTSGPQATREQYF.

For this clonotype: A much larger clone differs by one base, so this may be a read error. The genes are TRBV12-3 or TRBV12-4 and TRBJ2-3; 8 bases map to TRBD2. J lost 10 bases, V lost 5 bases, and 14 bases had no gene match. The CDR3 runs 15 residues. The CDR3 sequence: CASSTGGTRRNAQYF. Written as DNA, the CDR3 is TGTGCCAGCAGTACGGGGGGGACTAGGAGGAATGCGCAGTATTTT.

This clonotype was seen repeatedly, ten times or more. The gene calls are TRBV7-8 and TRBJ1-2; tentative D call: TRBD1 (6 bases). Looked up from germline, CDR1 is SGHVS and CDR2 is FQNEAQ. The CDR3 sequence is 16 residues long. The germline V and J ends were trimmed by 5 bases and 0 bases, with 16 bases remaining between them. The CDR3 spells CASSPGGTKANYGYTF. The CDR3 DNA reads as TGTGCCAGCAGCCCTGGGGGGACAAAAGCTAACTATGGCTACACCTTC.

Remarks on this clonotype: Given a much more abundant clone one base away, this may be a read error. This chain connects TRBV7-8 to TRBJ2-1; no definite D call. Per germline, CDR1 SGHVS and CDR2 FQNEAQ. This CDR3 contains 16 residues. CDR3 DNA sequence: TGTGCCAGCAGCGTCCTGGAAGCCGTCGCTTACAATGAGCAGTCCTTC. This encodes CASSVLEAVAYNEQSF.

This clonotype has at least ten counts. V is TRBV20-1 and J is TRBJ2-1; D not certain. CDR3 size: 15 residues. V lost 5 bases to trimming and J lost 6 bases, with 20 bases between them. Germline CDR1 reads DFQATT; CDR2 reads SNEGSKA (reference sequence). CDR3 coding DNA: TGCAGTGCTCCGGTCGCCTCAAGAAAGGGCAATGAGCAGTTCTTC. Translation gives CSAPVASRKGNEQFF.

This clonotype was observed many times. The chain uses TRBV3-1 and TRBJ2-7, with 9 bases lining up with TRBD1. The CDR3 contains 14 residues. The germline V gene encodes CDR1 LGHDT and CDR2 YNNKEL (reference sequence). Germline trimming cut 4 bases from V and 0 bases from J; bases unmatched to any gene: 1. CDR3 DNA: TGTGCCAGCAGCCGGGACAGGGCCTCCTACGAGCAGTACTTC. It yields the protein CASSRDRASYEQYF.